The entry below describes one TCR beta chain. The data stem from a study of blood T cell repertoires in COVID-19. This CDR3 has 13 amino acids. With 2 bases removed from V and 4 bases from J, the gap between germline ends came to 8 bases. Looked up from germline, CDR1 is MNHNS and CDR2 is SASEGT. Here immunoSEQ multiplex PCR was the method, and the copy in TCRdb shows in-frame clones only, minus some. This sample yields some 290,000 clones, of which about nine tenths are seen a single time; roughly 10% belongs to the top ten. This chain uses TRBV6-1 with TRBJ1-2; D uncertain. The TCR sequence derives from a woman younger than 45 with COVID-19, enrolled during active disease. The material sequenced was peripheral blood. Written as DNA, the CDR3 is TGTGCCAGCAGTGAATCGACGGGCTATGGCTACACCTTC. It translates to CASSESTGYGYTF.